The 31 T cell receptor beta chains reported below all come from one sample, sequenced in a study of beta chain features in type 1 diabetes. What was sequenced were expressed TCRB transcripts, since all of the isolated RNA had been reverse transcribed. The table came from immunoSEQ multiplex PCR; TCRdb's copy has only in-frame clones and leaves some out. The data contain 200,000 to 250,000 clones, about 30% of them singletons. The sequenced material came from central memory CD4+ T cells from blood. The source is a man younger than 45 in good health.

The chain has TRBV7-2 and TRBJ2-6, with D perhaps TRBD2 (5 bases). The germline CDR1 and CDR2 sequences are SGHTA and FQGNSA. With 2 bases removed from V and 0 bases from J, the gap between germline ends came to 14 bases. The CDR3 is made up of 18 amino acids. The CDR3 sequence: CASSLTFGVSSGANVLTF. For the CDR3, the DNA is TGTGCCAGCAGCTTAACATTCGGGGTTAGCTCTGGGGCCAACGTCCTGACTTTC.

This clone was observed a few times. This sequence joins TRBV29-1 and TRBJ1-2, with TRBD1 matching over 11 bases. The trim removed 7 bases at V and 6 bases at J, leaving 7 bases unmatched. CDR3 length: 13 amino acids. Germline V gene data show CDR1 as SQVTM and CDR2 as ANQGSEA. The CDR3: CSAHRTGGNGYTF. The CDR3 DNA follows: TGCAGCGCCCATCGGACAGGGGGCAATGGCTACACCTTC.

The chain is built from TRBV5-4 and TRBJ2-2; 7 nucleotides agree with TRBD2. This CDR3 spans 16 amino acids. Germline V lookup: CDR1 SGHNT, CDR2 YYREEE (reference sequence). J gave up 3 bases and V 4 bases, and 9 bases lay outside the gene matches. As DNA, the CDR3 is TGTGCCAGCAGCCCTTCGGCTAGCGGCGACACCGGGGAGCTGTTTTTT. It encodes CASSPSASGDTGELFF.

The chain combines TRBV5-6 with TRBJ2-4, with a possible D match to TRBD1 (5 bases). The CDR3 extends over 14 amino acids. Per the germline V gene, CDR1 is SGHDT and CDR2 is YYEEEE. V shed 4 bases and J shed 0 bases, with 8 bases lying between them. For the CDR3, the DNA is TGTGCCAGCAGCATCAGGGTAGCCAAAAACATTCAGTACTTC. Its translation: CASSIRVAKNIQYF.

The table lists this clone with a few counts. Here the CDR3 DNA reads TGTGCCAGCAGTGATCTGACAACTAATGAAAAACTGTTTTTT. Its protein is CASSDLTTNEKLFF. The J gene is TRBJ1-4, the V gene TRBV25-1; D unresolved. The CDR3 contains 14 residues. CDR1 and CDR2 from the germline V gene are MGHDK and SYGVNS. Trimming removed 3 bases at V and 0 bases at J, with 5 bases between.

Only a few counts were recorded for this clone. The chain joins TRBV7-2 to TRBJ1-5; 11 bases map to TRBD1. CDR3 size: 17 residues. J gave up 4 bases and V 2 bases, and 7 bases lay outside the gene matches. Germline CDR1 reads SGHTA; CDR2 reads FQGNSA. This CDR3 is CASSLSDRGRGNQPQHF. The CDR3 DNA reads TGTGCCAGCAGCTTATCGGACAGGGGGCGCGGTAATCAGCCCCAGCATTTT.

The V and J genes are TRBV7-2 and TRBJ2-5; 11 nucleotides line up with TRBD1. V was clipped by 7 bases and J by 4 bases; unmatched bases: 2. The CDR3 loop spans 13 amino acids. The germline V gene encodes CDR1 SGHTA and CDR2 FQGNSA. The CDR3 is CASTGTGGETQYF. The CDR3 bases are TGTGCCAGCACCGGGACAGGGGGAGAGACCCAGTACTTC.

This clone was observed many times. The CDR3 loop reads CASSSRTGSADTQYF. The CDR3 DNA follows: TGTGCCAGCTCATCTCGGACAGGAAGTGCAGATACGCAGTATTTT. The chain has TRBV18 and TRBJ2-3, with 7 positions matching TRBD1. The CDR3 is 15 residues long. The V gene end was trimmed by 5 bases and the J gene end by 4 bases; junction bases not matched to a gene: 9. Germline values: CDR1 KGHSH, CDR2 LQKENI.

The rearrangement uses TRBV27 and TRBJ2-7, with D perhaps assigned TRBD1 or TRBD2 (6 bases each). Germline V CDR1 and CDR2: MNHEY, SMNVEV (reference sequence). The CDR3 runs to 15 residues. Trimming pared 2 bases from V and 2 bases from J, leaving 13 bases between. The CDR3 sequence: CASSLRRGHPYEQYF. CDR3 in DNA: TGTGCCAGCAGTTTACGGAGGGGACACCCCTACGAGCAGTACTTC.

This clone has just a few counts. CDR3 sequence: CASSGREGHEQFF. Here the CDR3 DNA reads TGCGCCAGCAGTGGCAGGGAAGGTCATGAGCAGTTCTTC. This sequence joins TRBV10-1 and TRBJ2-1, with D perhaps TRBD1 (5 bases). From germline, CDR1 is WNHNN and CDR2 SYGVQD (reference sequence). The CDR3 runs to 13 residues. V lost 4 bases, J lost 8 bases, and 12 bases lay in between.

In this sample, this clone turned up a few times. Other DNA sequences from this sample encode an identical CDR3 as well. The genes are TRBV5-1 and TRBJ2-1; D ambiguous. V lost 0 bases and J lost 7, with 5 bases in between. Per germline, CDR1 SGHRS and CDR2 YFSETQ. This CDR3 is 12 amino acids long. This chain's CDR3 is CASSLEVNEQFF. In DNA form, the CDR3 reads TGCGCCAGCAGCTTGGAAGTTAATGAGCAGTTCTTC.

The chain joins TRBV4-2 to TRBJ2-3; TRBD2 matches at 12 bases. Germline lookup yields CDR1 LGHNA and CDR2 YNFKEQ. This CDR3 has 16 residues. The trim removed 5 bases at V and 2 bases at J, leaving 5 bases unmatched. This CDR3 reads CASSEGLAGTTDTQYF. Written as DNA, the CDR3 is TGTGCCAGCAGCGAAGGACTAGCGGGGACCACAGATACGCAGTATTTT.

The chain employs TRBV5-1 and TRBJ2-1; D might be TRBD1 (6 bases). The CDR3 consists of 14 residues. V was shortened by 0 bases and J by 6 bases, with 10 bases between the two germline ends. In germline, CDR1 is SGHRS, CDR2 YFSETQ. The CDR3 protein is CASSLEQGGNEQFF. CDR3 sequence (DNA): TGCGCCAGCAGCTTGGAACAGGGTGGCAATGAGCAGTTCTTC.

V and J are TRBV10-3 and TRBJ2-3, with D perhaps matching TRBD2 (6 bases). Between the trimmed V and J ends, which lost 9 bases and 2 bases, there was a span of 15 bases. The CDR3 extends over 14 amino acids. CDR1 is ENHRY and CDR2 is SYGVKD in the germline V gene. CDR3 region: CAMAAGLTTDTQYF. CDR3 DNA: TGTGCCATGGCGGCGGGACTGACCACAGATACGCAGTATTTT.

This clone came up a few times. The CDR3 DNA is TGTGCCAGCAGACCTCGGACAGCTTCCGCCTACAATGAGCAGTTCTTC. Its protein product is CASRPRTASAYNEQFF. This chain uses TRBV6-6 with TRBJ2-1; weak D call: TRBD1 (6 bases). The CDR3 extends over 16 amino acids. V lost 6 bases, J lost 2 bases, and 17 bases lay in between. CDR1 is MNHNY, CDR2 SVGAGI, per germline (reference sequence).

This clone was detected only a few times. This chain joins TRBV19 and TRBJ2-6; 10 bases are a match to TRBD2. Germline assignment: CDR1 LNHDA and CDR2 SQIVND (reference sequence). The CDR3 runs to 21 residues. Unmatched junction bases numbered 16, after V lost 3 bases and J lost 2 bases. The CDR3 here is CASSMRAGGPGAQAGANVLTF. CDR3 DNA sequence: TGTGCCAGTAGTATGAGAGCGGGAGGGCCTGGTGCCCAAGCTGGGGCCAACGTCCTGACTTTC. The full variable domain, rest sourced from reference TRBV19 and TRBJ2-6, is DGGITQSPKYLFRKEGQNVTLSCEQNLNHDAMYWYRQDPGQGLRLIYYSQIVNDFQKGDIAEGYSVSREKKESFPLTVTSAQKNPTAFYLCASSMRAGGPGAQAGANVLTFGAGSRLTVL.

The V call is TRBV29-1, the J call TRBJ2-1, with 8 bases aligning to TRBD2. The CDR3 totals 14 residues. V lost 6 bases, J lost 2 bases, and 6 bases stayed unmatched. The V gene's germline CDR1 is SQVTM and CDR2 ANQGSEA. The DNA of the CDR3 is TGCAGCGTCCTTAGCGGGATTCCCTACAATGAGCAGTTCTTC. Translation gives CSVLSGIPYNEQFF.

This clone was observed a handful of times. V usage is TRBV6-5 and J usage is TRBJ1-1; D uncertain. Trimming cost V 7 bases and J 0 bases, with 9 bases left between them. The CDR3 sequence is 13 residues long. Germline-derived CDR1 and CDR2 are MNHEY and SVGAGI. CDR3 bases: TGTGCCAGCATCGCGGGGATGAACACTGAAGCTTTCTTT. Translating it yields CASIAGMNTEAFF.

This clone was seen only a few times. The J gene is TRBJ1-1, the V gene TRBV6-5; TRBD1 matches 7 bases. The germline gives CDR1 MNHEY, CDR2 SVGAGI. This CDR3 spans 13 amino acids. Germline trimming cut 8 bases from V and 0 bases from J; bases unmatched to any gene: 3. This CDR3 reads CASRDSMNTEAFF. For the CDR3, the DNA is TGTGCCAGCCGGGACAGTATGAACACTGAAGCTTTCTTT.

The chain combines TRBV28 with TRBJ2-6; D may be TRBD2 (6 bases). CDR1 and CDR2 (germline): MDHEN, SYDVKM. V was trimmed by 0 bases and J by 2 bases, leaving 14 bases between them. This CDR3 has 18 amino acids. The CDR3 DNA is TGTGCCAGCAGTTTATGGGACCCCTGGGAGGCTGGGGCCAACGTCCTGACTTTC. It codes for CASSLWDPWEAGANVLTF. Looking up the rest from reference TRBV28 and TRBJ2-6 gives the full variable domain: DVKVTQSSRYLVKRTGEKVFLECVQDMDHENMFWYRQDPGLGLRLIYFSYDVKMKEKGDIPEGYSVSREKKERFSLILESASTNQTSMYLCASSLWDPWEAGANVLTFGAGSRLTVL.

A few counts support this clone. The junction departs from the called germline gene at one end, perhaps through a read error. V is TRBV20-1 and J is TRBJ2-7, with D perhaps given as TRBD1 or TRBD2 (5 bases each). The germline CDR1 and CDR2 sequences are DFQATT and SNEGSKA (reference sequence). CDR3 length: 11 amino acids. The CDR3 nucleotides read TGCAGTGCAAGAGCCGGGACCCAGCAGTACTTC. Residues: CSARAGTQQYF.

The table lists this clone with many counts. The chain has TRBV2 and TRBJ2-7, with D possibly being TRBD1 (6 bases). Germline V gives CDR1 SNHLY, CDR2 FYNNEI. The CDR3 is 18 amino acids. With 2 bases removed from V and 2 bases from J, the gap between germline ends came to 22 bases. The CDR3 coding sequence is TGTGCCAGCAGTGAATTTGAGGGCCTGACGGGACAAACCTACGAGCAGTACTTC. It yields the protein CASSEFEGLTGQTYEQYF.

This clone was observed a few times. V is TRBV10-1 and J is TRBJ2-1; 7 bases map to TRBD2. CDR3 length: 15 amino acids. Germline loops: CDR1 WNHNN, CDR2 SYGVQD (reference sequence). J gave up 6 bases and V 4 bases, and 9 bases lay outside the gene matches. This chain's CDR3 is CASSAFPREVNEQFF. The CDR3 DNA is TGCGCCAGCAGTGCCTTTCCCCGGGAGGTCAATGAGCAGTTCTTC.

This clone was counted only a few times. The chain recombines TRBV4-3 with TRBJ1-5; weak D call: TRBD1 (5 bases). The CDR3 totals 13 residues. Trimming took 3 bases from V and 5 from J, leaving 8 bases between them. Germline CDR1 reads LGHNA; CDR2 reads YSLEER. CDR3 amino acids: CASSQSRDQPQHF. In nucleotides, the CDR3 is TGCGCCAGCAGCCAGAGCAGGGATCAGCCCCAGCATTTT.

This clone was counted once. The CDR3 region is CASSQLSAGVESYEQYF. In DNA, the CDR3 is TGCGCCAGCAGCCAACTTTCAGCAGGGGTAGAGTCCTACGAGCAGTACTTC. The chain combines TRBV4-1 with TRBJ2-7; weak D call: TRBD1 (6 bases). This CDR3 is 17 amino acids long. V lost 2 bases and J 1 base, leaving 18 bases between the germline ends. Germline loops: CDR1 MGHRA, CDR2 YSYEKL.

The chain has TRBV7-2 and TRBJ2-7; TRBD1 agrees at 10 bases. V was pared by 4 bases and J by 4 bases, with 4 bases of the junction left unmatched. Germline V gene sequence: CDR1 SGHTA, CDR2 FQGNSA. CDR3 length: 14 amino acids. CDR3 amino acids: CASSSRTGGYEQYF. CDR3 DNA sequence: TGTGCCAGCAGCTCTAGGACAGGGGGGTACGAGCAGTACTTC.

In this sample, this clone turned up many times. This CDR3 reads CASSFSTYEQYF. The CDR3 DNA sequence: TGTGCCAGTAGTTTCTCCACCTACGAGCAGTACTTC. The rearrangement uses TRBV19 and TRBJ2-7; no firm D call. The ends were cut back, 5 bases at V and 2 bases at J, with 7 bases in the middle. Germline assignment: CDR1 LNHDA and CDR2 SQIVND (reference sequence). The CDR3 sequence is 12 residues long.

The rearrangement joins TRBV30 to TRBJ1-6; D uncertain. The germline V and J ends were trimmed by 1 base and 0 bases, with 10 bases remaining between them. This CDR3 contains 16 residues. Germline V gives CDR1 GTSNPN, CDR2 SVGIG (reference sequence). The DNA for the CDR3 is TGTGCCTGGAGTGCTACAGTGAGCTCCTATAATTCACCCCTCCACTTT. Translation: CAWSATVSSYNSPLHF.

This clone was seen more than once but under ten times. The rearrangement joins TRBV9 to TRBJ1-5; D may be TRBD1 (6 bases). CDR3 length: 14 residues. Germline assignment: CDR1 SGDLS and CDR2 YYNGEE. Trimming stripped 3 bases from V and 6 bases from J, with 13 bases between. The CDR3 spells CASSDTGNSQPQHF. The DNA of the CDR3 is TGTGCCAGCAGCGATACAGGGAATAGTCAGCCCCAGCATTTT.

The chain links TRBV28 to TRBJ2-7; 11 bases are a match to TRBD2. Germline values: CDR1 MDHEN, CDR2 SYDVKM. CDR3 size: 15 residues. J was trimmed by 0 bases and V by 5 bases; bases with no gene match: 3. In nucleotides, the CDR3 is TGTGCCAGCAGTCGGACTAGCGGGTCCTCCTACGAGCAGTACTTC. Translation gives CASSRTSGSSYEQYF.

This clone occurred a few times. The CDR3: CASSLALAGGTDTQYF. The CDR3, as DNA: TGTGCCAGCAGCTTAGCCCTAGCGGGAGGGACAGATACGCAGTATTTT. J is TRBJ2-3 and V is TRBV7-2, with 12 bases matching TRBD2. Germline-derived CDR1 and CDR2 are SGHTA and FQGNSA. V shed 0 bases, J shed 3 bases, and the junction held 1 base outside the gene matches. The CDR3 loop spans 16 amino acids. Full variable domain (rest looked up from reference TRBV7-2 and TRBJ2-3): GAGVSQSPSNKVTEKGKDVELRCDPISGHTALYWYRQSLGQGLEFLIYFQGNSAPDKSGLPSDRFSAERTGGSVSTLTIQRTQQEDSAVYLCASSLALAGGTDTQYFGPGTRLTVL.